This TCR beta chain comes out of a study of cytomegalovirus exposure and HLA in healthy donors. 13 Jbeta primers and 60 Vbeta primers were used for the PCR. Sequencing used immunoSEQ multiplex PCR; TCRdb keeps in-frame clones, though not all of them. In the table there are 170,000 or so clones, around 80% of which are singletons. The V and J ends lost 3 bases and 4 bases, in that order; junction bases with no gene match: 15. The germline CDR1 and CDR2 sequences are LNHNV and YYDKDF (reference sequence). There are 19 residues in the CDR3. Sequencing was done on a sample of PBMCs. This rearrangement joins TRBV15 to TRBJ2-2, with 9 bases identical to TRBD1. The clonotype was recovered from a man younger than 40 in good health and CMV-seropositive. Here the CDR3 reads CATSSISRDRAFFTGELFF. CDR3 coding DNA: TGTGCCACCAGCAGTATTTCCCGGGACAGGGCCTTTTTCACCGGGGAGCTGTTTTTT.